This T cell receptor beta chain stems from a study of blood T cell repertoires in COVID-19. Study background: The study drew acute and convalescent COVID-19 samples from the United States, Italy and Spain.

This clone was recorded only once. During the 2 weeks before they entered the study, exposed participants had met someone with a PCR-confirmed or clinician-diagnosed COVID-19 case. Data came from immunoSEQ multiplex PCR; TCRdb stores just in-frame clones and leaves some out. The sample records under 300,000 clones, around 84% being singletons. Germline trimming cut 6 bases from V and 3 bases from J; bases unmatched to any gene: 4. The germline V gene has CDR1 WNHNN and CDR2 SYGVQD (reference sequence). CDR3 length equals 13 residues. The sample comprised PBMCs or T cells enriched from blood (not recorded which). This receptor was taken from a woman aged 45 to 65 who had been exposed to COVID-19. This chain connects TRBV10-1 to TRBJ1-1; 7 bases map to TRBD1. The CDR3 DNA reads TGCGCCAGCAGGACAGGGCGGGACACTGAAGCTTTCTTT. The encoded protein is CASRTGRDTEAFF.